One sample yielded the 9 T cell receptor beta chains listed below, sequenced in a study of long-term antiretroviral therapy in people with HIV. Assay version v3.0 of immunoSEQ was used, and it was run at survey level. The assay was immunoSEQ multiplex PCR, and TCRdb's table has in-frame clones only and misses some. The sample consists of roughly 26,000 clones, about 95% of them appearing once. The starting material was unsorted PBMCs, obtained roughly 5 years after starting antiretroviral therapy. Receptors were obtained from a woman in her forties or fifties with HIV.

The chain links TRBV15 to TRBJ2-1; D not resolved. Trimming cost V 5 bases and J 5 bases, with 13 bases left between them. The V gene's germline CDR1 is LNHNV and CDR2 YYDKDF (reference sequence). The CDR3 has 14 residues. For the CDR3, the DNA is TGTGCCACCAGCGGTCCCAGGATGGACAATGAGCAGTTCTTC. It specifies CATSGPRMDNEQFF.

This chain links TRBV11-2 with TRBJ2-3; D perhaps matches TRBD2 (5 bases). Germline CDR1 reads SGHAT; CDR2 reads FQNNGV. This CDR3 has 15 residues. With 5 bases removed from V and 3 bases from J, the gap between germline ends came to 15 bases. CDR3 residues: CASSPGWESTDTQYF. CDR3 bases: TGTGCCAGCAGCCCCGGCTGGGAGTCGACAGATACGCAGTATTTT.

The chain employs TRBV7-2 and TRBJ1-2; D possibly corresponds to TRBD1 (6 bases). Germline lookup yields CDR1 SGHTA and CDR2 FQGNSA. The V and J ends lost 3 bases and 8 bases respectively, with 16 bases between them. The CDR3 has 14 amino acids. The CDR3 sequence: CASSFGRGPEGYTF. The CDR3 region has the DNA TGTGCCAGCAGCTTCGGCAGGGGACCAGAGGGCTACACCTTC.

In its sample, this clone ranks as large. The chain recombines TRBV4-2 with TRBJ2-7; 8 nucleotides line up with TRBD2. V was clipped by 1 base and J by 5 bases; unmatched bases: 10. CDR3 size: 16 residues. Looked up from germline, CDR1 is LGHNA and CDR2 is YNFKEQ. The DNA of the CDR3 is TGTGCCAGCAGCCAAGGGTCGAGCGGGAGTATCGACGAGCAGTACTTC. It codes for CASSQGSSGSIDEQYF.

The J gene is TRBJ2-7, the V gene TRBV27; D not certain. Trimming removed 4 bases at V and 5 bases at J, with 21 bases between. This CDR3 comprises 16 residues. Germline lookup yields CDR1 MNHEY and CDR2 SMNVEV (reference sequence). CDR3 DNA sequence: TGTGCCAGCAGTTCTTCAGTCCTTCCGCCAGCGCACGAGCAGTACTTC. Its protein product is CASSSSVLPPAHEQYF.

The chain is built from TRBV7-2 and TRBJ2-3; weak D call: TRBD2 (5 bases). V was shortened by 4 bases and J by 4 bases, with 15 bases between the two germline ends. From germline, CDR1 is SGHTA and CDR2 FQGNSA. The CDR3 is 15 amino acids. The CDR3 bases are TGTGCCAGCAGCTCTGAGGGTTTTTTAGCAGATACGCAGTATTTT. Translating it yields CASSSEGFLADTQYF.

The J gene is TRBJ2-2, the V gene TRBV5-1; D may be TRBD1 or TRBD2 (5 bases each). V dropped 5 bases and J dropped 4 bases, with 18 bases sitting between them. Germline lookup yields CDR1 SGHRS and CDR2 YFSETQ. The CDR3 runs 16 residues. The CDR3 region has the DNA TGCGCCAGCAGTCCGGGGCTCGGTCTAATCACCGGGGAGCTGTTTTTT. Encoded protein: CASSPGLGLITGELFF.

Concerning this clone itself: Other DNA sequences in the sample encode the same CDR3. The rearrangement uses TRBV6-1 and TRBJ1-1; no clear D gene. The CDR3 sequence is 11 residues long. The germline V gene has CDR1 MNHNS and CDR2 SASEGT. Trimming shortened V by 8 bases and J by 5 bases, and 9 bases separated the two germline ends. Written as DNA, the CDR3 is TGTGCCAGCTTAGCCCATACTGAAGCTTTCTTT. Protein sequence: CASLAHTEAFF.

CDR3 residues: CASSFGDEQYF. CDR3 DNA: TGTGCCAGCAGCTTCGGGGACGAGCAGTACTTC. The chain couples TRBV7-9 to TRBJ2-7, with D possibly being TRBD2 (5 bases). CDR1 and CDR2 (germline): SEHNR, FQNEAQ (reference sequence). CDR3 length equals 11 residues. With 3 bases removed from V and 5 bases from J, the gap between germline ends came to 5 bases. Complete variable domain (other parts from reference TRBV7-9 and TRBJ2-7): DTGVSQNPRHKITKRGQNVTFRCDPISEHNRLYWYRQTLGQGPEFLTYFQNEAQLEKSRLLSDRFSAERPKGSFSTLEIQRTEQGDSAMYLCASSFGDEQYFGPGTRLTVT.